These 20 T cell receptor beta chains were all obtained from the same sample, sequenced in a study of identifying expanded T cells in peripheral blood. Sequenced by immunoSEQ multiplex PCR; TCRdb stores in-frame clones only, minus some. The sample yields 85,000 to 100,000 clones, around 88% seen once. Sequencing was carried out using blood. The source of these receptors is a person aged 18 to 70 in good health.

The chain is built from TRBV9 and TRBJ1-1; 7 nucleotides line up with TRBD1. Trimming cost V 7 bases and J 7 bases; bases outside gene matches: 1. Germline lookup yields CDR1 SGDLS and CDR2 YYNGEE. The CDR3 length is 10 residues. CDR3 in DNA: TGTGCCAGCGGGGACAGTGAAGCTTTCTTT. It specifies CASGDSEAFF. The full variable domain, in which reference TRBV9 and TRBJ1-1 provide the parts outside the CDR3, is DSGVTQTPKHLITATGQRVTLRCSPRSGDLSVYWYQQSLDQGLQFLIQYYNGEERAKGNILERFSAQQFPDLHSELNLSSLELGDSALYFCASGDSEAFFGQGTRLTVV.

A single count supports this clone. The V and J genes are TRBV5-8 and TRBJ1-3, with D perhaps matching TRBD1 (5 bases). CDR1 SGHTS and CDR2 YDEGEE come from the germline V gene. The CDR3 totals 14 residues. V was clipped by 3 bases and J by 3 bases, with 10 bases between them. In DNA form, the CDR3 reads TGTGCCAGCAGCTACGAGGGGCTTGGAAACACCATATATTTT. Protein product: CASSYEGLGNTIYF.

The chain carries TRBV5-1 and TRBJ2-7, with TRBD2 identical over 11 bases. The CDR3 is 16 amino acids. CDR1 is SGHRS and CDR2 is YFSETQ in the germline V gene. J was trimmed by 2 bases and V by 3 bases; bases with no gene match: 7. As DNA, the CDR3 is TGCGCCAGCAGCTCGCCGGGACTAGCGGCGACCTACGAGCAGTACTTC. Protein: CASSSPGLAATYEQYF.

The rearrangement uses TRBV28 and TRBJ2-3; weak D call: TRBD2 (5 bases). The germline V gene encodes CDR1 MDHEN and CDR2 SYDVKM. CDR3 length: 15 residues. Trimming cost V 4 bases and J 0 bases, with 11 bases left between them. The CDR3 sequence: CASSSPGTSTDTQYF. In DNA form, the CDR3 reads TGTGCCAGCAGTTCGCCGGGAACTAGCACAGATACGCAGTATTTT. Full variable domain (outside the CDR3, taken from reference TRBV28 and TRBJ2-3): DVKVTQSSRYLVKRTGEKVFLECVQDMDHENMFWYRQDPGLGLRLIYFSYDVKMKEKGDIPEGYSVSREKKERFSLILESASTNQTSMYLCASSSPGTSTDTQYFGPGTRLTVL.

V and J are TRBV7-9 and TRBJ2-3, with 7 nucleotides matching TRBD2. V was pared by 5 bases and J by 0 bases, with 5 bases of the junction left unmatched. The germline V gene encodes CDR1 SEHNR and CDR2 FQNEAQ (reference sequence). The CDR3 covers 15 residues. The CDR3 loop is CASSRGRTSTDTQYF. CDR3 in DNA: TGTGCCAGCAGCCGCGGGAGAACTAGCACAGATACGCAGTATTTT.

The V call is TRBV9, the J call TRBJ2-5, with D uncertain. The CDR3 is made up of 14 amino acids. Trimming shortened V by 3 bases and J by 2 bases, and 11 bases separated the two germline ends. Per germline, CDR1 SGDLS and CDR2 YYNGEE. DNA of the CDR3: TGTGCCAGCAGCGCGCAGACTCGACAAGAGACCCAGTACTTC. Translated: CASSAQTRQETQYF.

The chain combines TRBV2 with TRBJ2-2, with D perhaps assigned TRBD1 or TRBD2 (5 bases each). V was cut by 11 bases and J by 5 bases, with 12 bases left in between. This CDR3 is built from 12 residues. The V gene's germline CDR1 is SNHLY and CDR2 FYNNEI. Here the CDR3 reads CAFGGRTGELFF. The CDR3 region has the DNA TGTGCCTTTGGGGGAAGGACCGGGGAGCTGTTTTTT.

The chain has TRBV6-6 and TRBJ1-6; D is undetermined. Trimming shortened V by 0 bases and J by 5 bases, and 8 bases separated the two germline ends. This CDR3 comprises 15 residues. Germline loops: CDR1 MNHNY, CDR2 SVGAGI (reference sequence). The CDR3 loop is CASSYSDGDNSPLHF. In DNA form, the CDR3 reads TGTGCCAGCAGTTACTCCGACGGAGATAATTCACCCCTCCACTTT.

CDR3 sequence (DNA): TGCGCCAGCAGGACTCAGGGGGCAACTAATGAAAAACTGTTTTTT. It specifies CASRTQGATNEKLFF. This chain links TRBV4-1 with TRBJ1-4; 7 bases line up with TRBD1. CDR1 and CDR2 (germline): MGHRA, YSYEKL. Trimming took 6 bases from V and 0 from J; bases not matched to a gene: 4. This CDR3 is 15 amino acids long.

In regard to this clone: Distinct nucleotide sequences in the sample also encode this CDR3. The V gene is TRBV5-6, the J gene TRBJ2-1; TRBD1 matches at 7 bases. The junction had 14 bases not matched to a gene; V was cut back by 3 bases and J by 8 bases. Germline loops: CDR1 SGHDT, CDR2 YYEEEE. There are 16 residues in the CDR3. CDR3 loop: CASSWTGSAARDEQFF. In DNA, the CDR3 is TGTGCCAGCAGCTGGACAGGTTCAGCTGCCCGCGATGAGCAGTTCTTC.

The CDR3 DNA sequence: TGTGCCAGCAGCTTACAGGGGGCGGAGGAGACCCAGTACTTC. Residues: CASSLQGAEETQYF. The chain couples TRBV5-5 to TRBJ2-5; 9 positions agree with TRBD1. The trim removed 2 bases at V and 5 bases at J, leaving 4 bases unmatched. The CDR3 consists of 14 residues. Germline V lookup: CDR1 SGHKS, CDR2 YYEKEE (reference sequence).

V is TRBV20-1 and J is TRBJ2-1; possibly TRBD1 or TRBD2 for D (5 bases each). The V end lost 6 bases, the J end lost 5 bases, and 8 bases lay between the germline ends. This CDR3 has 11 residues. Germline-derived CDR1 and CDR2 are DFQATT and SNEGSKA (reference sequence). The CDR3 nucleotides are TGCAGTGCCATGGGACACAATGAGCAGTTCTTC. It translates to CSAMGHNEQFF.

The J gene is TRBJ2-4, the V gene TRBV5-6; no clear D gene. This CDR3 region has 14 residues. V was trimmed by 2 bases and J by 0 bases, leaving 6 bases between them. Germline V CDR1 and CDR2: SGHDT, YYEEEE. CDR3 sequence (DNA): TGTGCCAGCAGCTTAAGGGTAGCCAAAAACATTCAGTACTTC. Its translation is CASSLRVAKNIQYF.

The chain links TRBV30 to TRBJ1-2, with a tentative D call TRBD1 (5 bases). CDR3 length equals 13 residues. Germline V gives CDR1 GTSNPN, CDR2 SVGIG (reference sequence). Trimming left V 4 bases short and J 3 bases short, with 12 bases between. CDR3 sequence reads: CAWIGPRDYGYTF. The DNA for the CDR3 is TGTGCCTGGATTGGGCCCAGGGACTATGGCTACACCTTC.

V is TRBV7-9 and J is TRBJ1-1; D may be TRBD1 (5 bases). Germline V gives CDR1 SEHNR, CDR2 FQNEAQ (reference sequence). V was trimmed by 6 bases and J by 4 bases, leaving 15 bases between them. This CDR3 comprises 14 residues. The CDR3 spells CASRATGGSTEAFF. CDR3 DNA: TGTGCCAGCAGAGCTACTGGGGGGAGCACTGAAGCTTTCTTT.

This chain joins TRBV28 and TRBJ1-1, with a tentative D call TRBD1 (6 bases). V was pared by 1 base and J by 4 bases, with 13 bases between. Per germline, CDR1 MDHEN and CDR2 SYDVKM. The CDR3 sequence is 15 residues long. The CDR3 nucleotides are TGTGCCAGCAGTTTATTATCGGGGGCAGGCACTGAAGCTTTCTTT. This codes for CASSLLSGAGTEAFF.

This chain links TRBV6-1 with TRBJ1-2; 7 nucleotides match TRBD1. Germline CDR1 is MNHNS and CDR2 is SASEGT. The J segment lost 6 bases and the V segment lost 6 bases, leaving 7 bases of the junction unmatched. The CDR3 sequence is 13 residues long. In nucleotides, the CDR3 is TGTGCCAGCAGGAGGGGGACAGCCAATGGCTACACCTTC. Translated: CASRRGTANGYTF.

CDR3 sequence reads: CASSWGVGDTEAFF. The DNA of the CDR3 is TGTGCCAGCAGCTGGGGAGTAGGGGACACTGAAGCTTTCTTT. J is TRBJ1-1 and V is TRBV5-6, with a weak D call TRBD1 (5 bases). V shed 3 bases and J shed 3 bases, with 12 bases lying between them. In germline, CDR1 is SGHDT, CDR2 YYEEEE. There are 14 residues in the CDR3.

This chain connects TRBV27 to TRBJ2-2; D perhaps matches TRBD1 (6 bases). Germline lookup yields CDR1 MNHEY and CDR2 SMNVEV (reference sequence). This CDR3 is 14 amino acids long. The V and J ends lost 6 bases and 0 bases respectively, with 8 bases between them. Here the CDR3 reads CASRRTANTGELFF. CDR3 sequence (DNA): TGTGCCAGCAGGCGGACAGCGAACACCGGGGAGCTGTTTTTT.

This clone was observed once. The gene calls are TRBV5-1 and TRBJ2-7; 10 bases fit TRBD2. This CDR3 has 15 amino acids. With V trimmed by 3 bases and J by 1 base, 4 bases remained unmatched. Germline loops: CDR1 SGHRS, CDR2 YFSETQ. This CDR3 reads CASSSGLAVSYEQYF. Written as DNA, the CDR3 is TGCGCCAGCAGCTCCGGACTAGCGGTTTCCTACGAGCAGTACTTC.